These 29 T cell receptor beta chains share one sample of origin, sequenced in a study of T cell responses to AZD1222 COVID-19 vaccine (dated by TCRdb to about 2021). Library preparation employed the immunoSEQ multiplex PCR assay. TCRdb took over this immuneACCESS table, retaining in-frame rearrangements with V and J assigned. Such tables are incomplete; in checked studies, under half of the missing clones stem from an unresolved V gene, and the remainder is unexplained. The sample table shows about 130,000 clones, and 80% to 95% are seen once. The ten biggest clones cover 4.4% of the sample. This specimen's time point label, per the study, means: baseline before first vaccination. The sample's treatment or condition, from its label and the paper: meningococcal conjugate vaccine given as trial control. The sample here was peripheral blood, taken on day 0 of MenACWY control vaccination. The receptors were gathered from an adult in good health.

The rearrangement links TRBV6-5 to TRBJ1-2, with D tentatively TRBD1 (6 bases). The CDR3 loop spans 13 amino acids. V lost 0 bases and J lost 5, with 7 bases in between. The germline CDR1 and CDR2 sequences are MNHEY and SVGAGI. The CDR3 reads CASSYSQGYGYTF. Here the CDR3 DNA reads TGTGCCAGCAGTTACTCTCAGGGGTATGGCTACACCTTC.

The chain joins TRBV9 to TRBJ2-2; TRBD2 matches at 13 bases. Germline CDR1 reads SGDLS; CDR2 reads YYNGEE. The CDR3 is made up of 20 amino acids. Losses at the gene ends were 4 bases for V and 0 bases for J; bases not matched to a gene: 12. The CDR3 bases are TGTGCCAGCAGCAGAACGCCGGGACTAGCGGGACAGCCGAACACCGGGGAGCTGTTTTTT. Translation gives CASSRTPGLAGQPNTGELFF.

This chain uses TRBV28 with TRBJ1-5, with 7 bases fitting TRBD1. The germline CDR1 and CDR2 sequences are MDHEN and SYDVKM. The junction had 7 bases not matched to a gene; V was cut back by 4 bases and J by 1 base. The CDR3 contains 16 residues. The CDR3 loop reads CASSSPPTGSNQPQHF. CDR3 bases: TGTGCCAGCAGTTCCCCACCGACAGGGAGCAATCAGCCCCAGCATTTT.

Note on this clone: This is likely a read error, given that the CDR3 carries no conserved phenylalanine or tryptophan at its end. The DNA is omitted, as the CDR3 cannot be located on it reliably, and the CDR3 follows TCRdb's listing. V gene TRBV28 combines with J gene TRBJ2-7; TRBD1 was called by the table and not checked on the DNA. The CDR3 spans 11 residues, counting both ends. The germline gives CDR1 MDHEN, CDR2 SYDVKM. This CDR3 reads CACQGQGLFRL.

The rearrangement links TRBV29-1 to TRBJ1-1, with a weak D call TRBD1 (5 bases). This CDR3 region has 13 residues. The V end was cut by 5 bases, the J end by 0 bases, with 10 bases between. The germline gives CDR1 SQVTM, CDR2 ANQGSEA. The CDR3 spells CSVRQGMNTEAFF. DNA of the CDR3: TGCAGCGTTCGGCAGGGAATGAACACTGAAGCTTTCTTT.

In this sample, this clone turned up once. The rearrangement joins TRBV6-4 to TRBJ1-3; TRBD1 is a possible D gene (5 bases). Germline CDR1 and CDR2: MRHNA and SNTAGT. This CDR3 is 14 amino acids long. Trimming removed 7 bases at V and 11 bases at J, with 21 bases between. CDR3 coding DNA: TGTGCCAGCACCTTAGGGACTCTGAGAGTCTCCATATATTTT. This translates into CASTLGTLRVSIYF.

The chain combines TRBV21-1 with TRBJ1-1; the table's D call, TRBD1, was not checked against the DNA. TRBV21-1 constitutes a pseudogene. The CDR3 is 14 residues long. The DNA of the CDR3 is TGTGCCAGCAGCTTACGACAGGGTGACACTGAAGCTTTCTTT. This codes for CASSLRQGDTEAFF.

This rearrangement joins TRBV7-9 to TRBJ1-2; D is undetermined. CDR3 length equals 16 residues. Trimming took off 5 bases at V and 3 bases at J, with 19 bases between the two ends. Germline V gives CDR1 SEHNR, CDR2 FQNEAQ (reference sequence). The CDR3 nucleotides read TGTGCCAGCAGCCTCACCGAAATCTCGACGGACTATGGCTACACCTTC. As protein: CASSLTEISTDYGYTF.

This CDR3 reads CASSLGTGSYGYTF. CDR3 DNA sequence: TGTGCCAGCAGCTTGGGAACAGGGTCCTATGGCTACACCTTC. This chain links TRBV7-3 with TRBJ1-2; a weak D match, TRBD1 (6 bases). The V and J ends lost 3 bases and 4 bases respectively, with 12 bases between them. Germline assignment: CDR1 SGHTA and CDR2 FQGTGA. This CDR3 is built from 14 residues.

The V and J genes are TRBV5-1 and TRBJ2-5; D is ambiguous. V was pared by 6 bases and J by 4 bases, with 13 bases between. The germline V gene encodes CDR1 SGHRS and CDR2 YFSETQ. This CDR3 is 13 amino acids long. Here the CDR3 reads CASTVYSRETQYF. The CDR3 DNA follows: TGCGCCAGCACAGTTTACAGCCGAGAGACCCAGTACTTC.

The chain is built from TRBV19 and TRBJ2-1, with D uncertain. The germline V gene has CDR1 LNHDA and CDR2 SQIVND (reference sequence). The CDR3 is 13 amino acids. Trimming stripped 4 bases from V and 5 bases from J, with 9 bases between. CDR3 DNA: TGTGCCAGTAGTAGGCCCCCCCACAATGAGCAGTTCTTC. Encoded protein: CASSRPPHNEQFF.

The chain carries TRBV24-1 and TRBJ1-5, with D tentatively TRBD1 (6 bases). Germline lookup yields CDR1 KGHDR and CDR2 SFDVKD. The CDR3 is 16 residues long. V lost 3 bases, J lost 5 bases, and 16 bases lay in between. This CDR3 is CATSDPRLGAHQPQHF. CDR3 bases: TGTGCCACCAGTGATCCCCGCTTGGGGGCACATCAGCCCCAGCATTTT.

J is TRBJ2-1 and V is TRBV18; 9 bases fit TRBD2. J gave up 8 bases and V 3 bases, and 8 bases lay outside the gene matches. CDR3 length: 15 residues. In germline, CDR1 is KGHSH, CDR2 LQKENI. CDR3 amino acids: CASSPPSGGWDEQFF. The CDR3 coding sequence is TGTGCCAGCTCACCCCCCAGCGGGGGGTGGGATGAGCAGTTCTTC.

This sequence joins TRBV19 and TRBJ1-1, with a tentative D call TRBD1 (6 bases). V was pared by 8 bases and J by 1 base, with 14 bases between. The germline V gene has CDR1 LNHDA and CDR2 SQIVND (reference sequence). CDR3 length: 14 residues. CDR3: CASVGGTPNTEAFF. The CDR3 DNA sequence: TGTGCCAGTGTCGGCGGGACACCGAACACTGAAGCTTTCTTT.

The rearrangement uses TRBV13 and TRBJ1-1, with TRBD1 as a possible D gene (5 bases). The V gene lost 2 bases and the J gene lost 1 base, with 17 bases spanning the gap. This CDR3 region has 17 residues. CDR1 is PRHDT and CDR2 is FYEKMQ in the germline V gene (reference sequence). The CDR3 protein is CASSLLGARKANTEAFF. CDR3 nucleotide sequence: TGTGCCAGCAGCTTACTTGGGGCGCGAAAGGCGAACACTGAAGCTTTCTTT.

The chain employs TRBV28 and TRBJ1-2; 9 bases map to TRBD1. CDR1 and CDR2 (germline): MDHEN, SYDVKM. This CDR3 spans 17 amino acids. The ends lost 5 bases at V and 5 bases at J; junction bases unmatched: 15. The DNA for the CDR3 is TGTGCCAGCAGTCGGAGCTGGACAGGGGAAAACGCGTATGGCTACACCTTC. Protein: CASSRSWTGENAYGYTF.

Only one count was recorded for this clone. Germline and junction disagree at one end, which may indicate a read error. This sequence joins TRBV5-4 and TRBJ2-4; a possible D gene is TRBD2 (7 bases). Germline V lookup: CDR1 SGHNT, CDR2 YYREEE (reference sequence). The CDR3 contains 15 residues. CDR3 residues: CASSGGASARNIQYF. CDR3 nucleotides: TGTGCCAGCAGCGGGGGGGCTAGCGCCAGAAACATTCAGTACTTC.

The chain couples TRBV28 to TRBJ2-1; no clear D. V lost 8 bases and J 7 bases, leaving 18 bases between the germline ends. Germline V lookup: CDR1 MDHEN, CDR2 SYDVKM. This CDR3 contains 14 residues. The CDR3 sequence: CASATSWDYNEQFF. CDR3 nucleotide sequence: TGTGCCAGCGCGACAAGTTGGGATTATAATGAGCAGTTCTTC. Supplemented by reference TRBV28 and TRBJ2-1, the full variable domain reads DVKVTQSSRYLVKRTGEKVFLECVQDMDHENMFWYRQDPGLGLRLIYFSYDVKMKEKGDIPEGYSVSREKKERFSLILESASTNQTSMYLCASATSWDYNEQFFGPGTRLTVL.

This clone is a singleton in its sample. The V gene is TRBV7-2, the J gene TRBJ2-5; D is possibly TRBD2 (6 bases). V lost 0 bases and J lost 5, with 13 bases in between. This CDR3 comprises 15 residues. Per the germline V gene, CDR1 is SGHTA and CDR2 is FQGNSA. DNA for the CDR3: TGTGCCAGCAGCTTAGCGCTAACTGGGAGGGAGACCCAGTACTTC. Amino acids: CASSLALTGRETQYF.

The V gene is TRBV5-1, the J gene TRBJ2-6; TRBD1 matches at 7 bases. In germline, CDR1 is SGHRS, CDR2 YFSETQ. The CDR3 has 15 amino acids. J lost 2 bases, V lost 1 base, and 0 bases had no gene match. The CDR3 reads CASSLTGAGANVLTF. In DNA form, the CDR3 reads TGCGCCAGCAGCTTGACAGGGGCTGGGGCCAACGTCCTGACTTTC. Variable domain in full (rest from reference TRBV5-1 and TRBJ2-6): KAGVTQTPRYLIKTRGQQVTLSCSPISGHRSVSWYQQTPGQGLQFLFEYFSETQRNKGNFPGRFSGRQFSNSRSEMNVSTLELGDSALYLCASSLTGAGANVLTFGAGSRLTVL.

The CDR3 here is CASSPTSGNYNEQFF. DNA for the CDR3: TGTGCCAGCAGCCCGACTAGCGGGAACTACAATGAGCAGTTCTTC. This chain joins TRBV7-2 and TRBJ2-1, with 11 bases that match TRBD2. In germline, CDR1 is SGHTA, CDR2 FQGNSA. J lost 3 bases, V lost 5 bases, and 3 bases had no gene match. The CDR3 loop spans 15 amino acids.

This clone was counted a single time. V is TRBV27 and J is TRBJ1-5, with D possibly matching TRBD1 (5 bases). V lost 3 bases, J lost 3 bases, and 12 bases lay in between. Germline-derived CDR1 and CDR2 are MNHEY and SMNVEV (reference sequence). The CDR3 extends over 15 amino acids. The CDR3 protein is CASSFRPGHNQPQHF. The CDR3 DNA is TGTGCCAGCAGTTTTCGGCCAGGGCACAATCAGCCCCAGCATTTT.

The gene calls are TRBV6-5 and TRBJ1-2; D unresolved. Between the trimmed V and J ends, which lost 10 bases and 4 bases, there was a span of 19 bases. Germline V gene lookup returns CDR1 MNHEY and CDR2 SVGAGI. This CDR3 has 14 amino acids. The CDR3 sequence: CATHGGGVGYGYTF. CDR3 coding DNA: TGTGCCACTCACGGTGGCGGGGTCGGCTATGGCTACACCTTC.

The rearrangement joins TRBV6-5 to TRBJ1-2; D is ambiguous. Per germline, CDR1 MNHEY and CDR2 SVGAGI. Between the trimmed V and J ends, which lost 7 bases and 1 base, there was a span of 13 bases. The CDR3 runs to 14 residues. This CDR3 reads CASTPMMNNYGYTF. CDR3 bases: TGTGCCAGCACCCCTATGATGAATAACTATGGCTACACCTTC.

CDR3 bases: TGTGCCAGCAGCTTAGTCGGCGGGGCCTCCTACAATGAGCAGTTCTTC. This codes for CASSLVGGASYNEQFF. This chain connects TRBV7-2 to TRBJ2-1; TRBD2 is a possible D gene (6 bases). With 1 base removed from V and 0 bases from J, the gap between germline ends came to 10 bases. CDR3 length: 16 amino acids. Germline V CDR1 and CDR2: SGHTA, FQGNSA.

The genes are TRBV9 and TRBJ1-3; the D is unclear. The ends were cut back, 3 bases at V and 2 bases at J, with 18 bases in the middle. This CDR3 has 17 amino acids. Germline assignment: CDR1 SGDLS and CDR2 YYNGEE. For the CDR3, the DNA is TGTGCCAGCAGCGCATTTTCGGGCAGCGGGCCTGGAAACACCATATATTTT. Its translation: CASSAFSGSGPGNTIYF.

The gene calls are TRBV5-5 and TRBJ2-7, with D tentatively TRBD2 (6 bases). In germline, CDR1 is SGHKS, CDR2 YYEKEE (reference sequence). The CDR3 contains 14 residues. V was trimmed by 0 bases and J by 2 bases, leaving 9 bases between them. The CDR3 spells CASSLAGAPYEQYF. The CDR3 nucleotides are TGTGCCAGCAGCTTGGCGGGAGCGCCCTACGAGCAGTACTTC.

The chain has TRBV4-2 and TRBJ2-1; D not certain. The CDR3 extends over 12 amino acids. V was clipped by 4 bases and J by 5 bases, with 6 bases between them. Germline CDR1 reads LGHNA; CDR2 reads YNFKEQ. CDR3 residues: CASSRRNNEQFF. Here the CDR3 DNA reads TGTGCCAGCAGCCGCCGGAACAATGAGCAGTTCTTC.

This chain joins TRBV6-5 and TRBJ2-2; tentative D call: TRBD1 (6 bases). Trimming left V 6 bases short and J 2 bases short, with 10 bases between. The CDR3 loop spans 14 amino acids. Per the germline V gene, CDR1 is MNHEY and CDR2 is SVGAGI. CDR3 protein: CASRWDTNTGELFF. CDR3 coding DNA: TGTGCCAGCAGATGGGACACCAACACCGGGGAGCTGTTTTTT.